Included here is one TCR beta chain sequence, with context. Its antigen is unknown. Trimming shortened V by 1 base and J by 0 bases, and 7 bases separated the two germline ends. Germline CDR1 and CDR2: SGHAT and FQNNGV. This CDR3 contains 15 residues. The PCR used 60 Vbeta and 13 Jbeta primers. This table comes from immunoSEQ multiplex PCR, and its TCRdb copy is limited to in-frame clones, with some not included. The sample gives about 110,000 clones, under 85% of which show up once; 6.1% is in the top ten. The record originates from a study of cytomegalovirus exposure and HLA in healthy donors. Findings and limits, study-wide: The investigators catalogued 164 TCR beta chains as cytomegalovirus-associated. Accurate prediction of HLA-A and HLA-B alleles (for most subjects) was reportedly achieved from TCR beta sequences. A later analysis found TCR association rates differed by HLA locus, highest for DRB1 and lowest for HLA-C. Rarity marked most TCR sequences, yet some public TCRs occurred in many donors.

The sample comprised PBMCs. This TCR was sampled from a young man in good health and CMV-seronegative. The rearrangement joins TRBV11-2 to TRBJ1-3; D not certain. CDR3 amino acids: CASSLVVSSGNTIYF. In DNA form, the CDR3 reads TGTGCCAGCAGCTTAGTAGTAAGCTCTGGAAACACCATATATTTT.